The clone carrying this T cell receptor beta chain was found many times. These data are taken from a study of T cells in Graves' hyperthyroidism and ophthalmopathy. The CDR3 sequence is 16 residues long. V lost 2 bases, J lost 0 bases, and 14 bases lay in between. The germline CDR1 and CDR2 sequences are SGHRS and YFSETQ. Template material for amplifying TCR beta CDR3 regions consisted of RNA transcripts. During a first-round RT-PCR of the TCR CDR3, the HTBI primer set was used. TCRdb analysed the multiplex PCR reads with MiXCR anew, one entry per CDR3 protein. The sample holds 300,000 to 450,000 distinct CDR3 sequences, about 14% seen once.

The sample was blood. The J gene is TRBJ1-1, the V gene TRBV5-1; D gene uncertain. The TCR was taken from a woman between 25 and 40 years old with Graves' ophthalmopathy. The CDR3 reads CASSFGETVMNTEAFF. The CDR3 bases are TGCGCCAGCAGCTTTGGGGAAACAGTGATGAACACTGAAGCTTTCTTT.